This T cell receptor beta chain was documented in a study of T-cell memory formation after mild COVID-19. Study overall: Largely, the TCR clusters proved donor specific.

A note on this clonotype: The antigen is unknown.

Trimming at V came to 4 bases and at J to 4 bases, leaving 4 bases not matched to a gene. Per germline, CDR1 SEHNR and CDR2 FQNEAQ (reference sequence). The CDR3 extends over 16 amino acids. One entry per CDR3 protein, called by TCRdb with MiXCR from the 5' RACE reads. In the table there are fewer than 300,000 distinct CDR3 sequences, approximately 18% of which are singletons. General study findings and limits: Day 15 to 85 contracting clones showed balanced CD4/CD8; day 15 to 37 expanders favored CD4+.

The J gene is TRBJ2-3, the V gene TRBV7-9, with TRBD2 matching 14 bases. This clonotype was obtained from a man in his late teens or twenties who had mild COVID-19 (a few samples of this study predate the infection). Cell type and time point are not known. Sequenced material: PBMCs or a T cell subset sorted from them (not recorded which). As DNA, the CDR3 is TGTGCCAGCAGCTCGGGACTAGCGGGGGTGGCAGATACGCAGTATTTT. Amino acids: CASSSGLAGVADTQYF.